The rows below give T cell receptor beta chains drawn from one sample of a study of blood T cell repertoires in COVID-19. Using immunoSEQ multiplex PCR, the repertoire was profiled, and TCRdb retains in-frame clones only, with some absent. The sample carries 250,000 or so clones, approximately 92% recorded once. Source material: peripheral blood. Receptors were obtained from a woman aged 40 to 50 who had recovered from COVID-19. CDR3s include the opening cysteine and the closing phenylalanine or tryptophan. The order of the fields is J gene, D gene, V gene, clone size, CDR3 length, CDR3 protein, CDR3 DNA. D genes are given only for firm matches. Size is omitted from some rows. Given values are once, few, many or a class for expanded clones.

J gene: TRBJ1-2; D gene: .; V gene: TRBV27; clone size: .; CDR3 length: 15; CDR3 protein: CASSLWAGTDYGYTF; CDR3 DNA: TGTGCCAGCAGCCTCTGGGCGGGGACTGACTATGGCTACACCTTC
J gene: TRBJ2-1; D gene: TRBD2; V gene: TRBV19; clone size: .; CDR3 length: 14; CDR3 protein: CASSLELAGGSPFF; CDR3 DNA: TGTGCCAGTAGTCTAGAACTAGCGGGCGGCTCCCCTTTCTTC
J gene: TRBJ2-7; D gene: TRBD1; V gene: TRBV27; clone size: .; CDR3 length: 14; CDR3 protein: CASSMATGAYEQYF; CDR3 DNA: TGTGCCAGCAGTATGGCGACAGGGGCCTACGAGCAGTACTTC
J gene: TRBJ2-2; D gene: TRBD1; V gene: TRBV24-1; clone size: .; CDR3 length: 17; CDR3 protein: CATSDAGTGIFGRELFF; CDR3 DNA: TGTGCCACCAGTGATGCTGGGACAGGGATCTTTGGCCGGGAGCTGTTTTTT
J gene: TRBJ2-6; D gene: .; V gene: TRBV27; clone size: .; CDR3 length: 13; CDR3 protein: CASSFRGANVLTF; CDR3 DNA: TGTGCCAGCAGTTTCAGGGGGGCCAACGTCCTGACTTTC
J gene: TRBJ2-2; D gene: TRBD2; V gene: TRBV7-9; clone size: .; CDR3 length: 16; CDR3 protein: CASSRPRGGQPGELFF; CDR3 DNA: TGTGCCAGCAGCCGACCCCGCGGGGGTCAGCCCGGGGAGCTGTTTTTT
J gene: TRBJ1-6; D gene: .; V gene: TRBV10-3; clone size: .; CDR3 length: 14; CDR3 protein: CAISENRRHSPLHF; CDR3 DNA: TGTGCCATCAGTGAGAACAGGAGACATTCACCCCTCCACTTT
J gene: TRBJ1-2; D gene: TRBD1; V gene: TRBV2; clone size: .; CDR3 length: 13; CDR3 protein: CASCSGQGYGYTF; CDR3 DNA: TGTGCCAGCTGCTCGGGACAGGGTTATGGCTACACCTTC
J gene: TRBJ2-5; D gene: .; V gene: TRBV4-1; clone size: .; CDR3 length: 14; CDR3 protein: CASSRQQRKETQYF; CDR3 DNA: TGCGCCAGCAGCCGCCAACAACGAAAAGAGACCCAGTACTTC
J gene: TRBJ2-3; D gene: .; V gene: TRBV11-2; clone size: .; CDR3 length: 12; CDR3 protein: CASSLARDTQYF; CDR3 DNA: TGTGCCAGCAGCTTGGCACGAGATACGCAGTATTTT
J gene: TRBJ1-2; D gene: .; V gene: TRBV12-3/TRBV12-4; clone size: few; CDR3 length: 13; CDR3 protein: CATTGHQTGGYTF; CDR3 DNA: TGTGCCACCACGGGACACCAGACCGGCGGCTACACCTTC
J gene: TRBJ2-7; D gene: .; V gene: TRBV10-3; clone size: once; CDR3 length: 15; CDR3 protein: CAITPGTGGGVEQYF; CDR3 DNA: TGTGCCATCACCCCGGGCACTGGAGGGGGGGTAGAGCAGTACTTC
J gene: TRBJ2-5; D gene: TRBD2; V gene: TRBV5-4; clone size: .; CDR3 length: 14; CDR3 protein: CASSLAGGAKTQYF; CDR3 DNA: TGTGCCAGCAGCTTGGCCGGGGGGGCCAAGACCCAGTACTTC
J gene: TRBJ1-4; D gene: TRBD1; V gene: TRBV13; clone size: .; CDR3 length: 14; CDR3 protein: CASRSTGGEEKLFF; CDR3 DNA: TGTGCCAGCAGGTCAACAGGGGGCGAGGAAAAACTGTTTTTT
J gene: TRBJ2-3; D gene: TRBD2; V gene: TRBV9; clone size: .; CDR3 length: 16; CDR3 protein: CASSRLAGGSTDTQYF; CDR3 DNA: TGTGCCAGCAGTCGGCTAGCGGGGGGTAGCACAGATACGCAGTATTTT
J gene: TRBJ1-1; D gene: TRBD1; V gene: TRBV28; clone size: .; CDR3 length: 18; CDR3 protein: CASPARGTGVLMNTEAFF; CDR3 DNA: TGTGCCAGCCCTGCCCGTGGGACAGGGGTTCTAATGAACACTGAAGCTTTCTTT
J gene: TRBJ1-2; D gene: .; V gene: TRBV2; clone size: .; CDR3 length: 13; CDR3 protein: CASTQDRLYGYTF; CDR3 DNA: TGTGCCAGCACCCAAGACAGATTATATGGCTACACCTTC
J gene: TRBJ2-5; D gene: TRBD2; V gene: TRBV5-5; clone size: .; CDR3 length: 15; CDR3 protein: CASSLTTSLRETQYF; CDR3 DNA: TGTGCCAGCAGCTTGACGACTAGCCTCCGAGAGACCCAGTACTTC